This is a list of T cell receptor beta chains from one sample in a study of blood T cells in healthy people across ages. TCRdb re-derived calls from the 5' RACE reads in MiXCR, one entry per CDR3 protein. The repertoire holds 800,000 to 950,000 distinct CDR3 sequences, roughly 48% seen once, with 13% in the top ten. The sample was blood. Source of these receptors: a young man in good health. CDR3s include the opening cysteine and the closing phenylalanine or tryptophan. The D gene is left open where the match is weak. Clone size appears in some rows only: once, few, many, or a class for an expanded clone.

TRBJ2-5	NA	NA	16	TRBV6-5	TGTGCCAGCAGTTCGGACGAGACAGGCGTCCAAGAGACCCAGTACTTC	CASSSDETGVQETQYF
TRBJ1-5	NA	NA	17	TRBV20-1	TGCAGTGCTAGATCAGCAGAGGTCGGCCCCCACAATCAGCCCCAGCATTTT	CSARSAEVGPHNQPQHF
TRBJ2-3	TRBD2	NA	19	TRBV20-1	TGCAGTGCTAGAATCCCTAGCGGCGGGGGGGGGTATGGCACAGATACGCAGTATTTT	CSARIPSGGGGYGTDTQYF
TRBJ1-6	NA	NA	12	TRBV7-9	TGTGCCAGCAGGCGACAGGATTCACCCCTCCACTTT	CASRRQDSPLHF
TRBJ2-5	TRBD1	once	15	TRBV5-1	TGCGCCAGCAGCCTTCAAGGGACAGTACAAGAGACCCAGTACTTC	CASSLQGTVQETQYF
TRBJ1-4	NA	NA	16	TRBV12-3/TRBV12-4	TGTGCCAGCAGTGGGGAGGGGAGTCCAACTAATGAAAAACTGTTTTTT	CASSGEGSPTNEKLFF
TRBJ2-7	TRBD2	NA	15	TRBV20-1	TGCAGTGCTAGTGCAGGGCGGGGGGGTTACAATGAGCAGTACTTC	CSASAGRGGYNEQYF
TRBJ2-2	TRBD1	NA	15	TRBV29-1	TGCAGCGTTGAAGAGGGGACAGTGAACACCGGGGAGCTGTTTTTT	CSVEEGTVNTGELFF
TRBJ2-5	NA	many	14	TRBV7-2	TGTGCCAGCAGCCCACCCCGGGAGGGGGCGACCCAGTACTTC	CASSPPREGATQYF
TRBJ1-3	NA	NA	15	TRBV4-1	TGCGCCAGCAGCCAAGATCGGGGGTATAGGAACACCATATATTTT	CASSQDRGYRNTIYF
TRBJ2-7	TRBD1	NA	16	TRBV27	TGTGCCAGCAGTTCCCACCCTCCGGGACAGGGCTACGAGCAGTACTTC	CASSSHPPGQGYEQYF